Below, 7 T cell receptor beta chains from the same sample are listed, as sequenced in a study of T cell changes during pregnancy in multiple sclerosis. TCRdb's table, derived via immunoSEQ multiplex PCR, lists solely in-frame clones and lacks some. The sample carries tens of thousands of clones, 80% to 90% recorded once. Sequenced here: CD4+ T cells from peripheral blood mononuclear cells, sampled in the first trimester of pregnancy. All receptors derive from a female donor with multiple sclerosis, enrolled in a pregnancy study.

The V gene is TRBV19, the J gene TRBJ2-7; TRBD1 aligns across 7 bases. With 5 bases clipped from V and 2 bases from J, the junction kept 6 bases outside the gene matches. The CDR3 loop spans 14 amino acids. Germline assignment: CDR1 LNHDA and CDR2 SQIVND (reference sequence). In nucleotides, the CDR3 is TGTGCCAGTAGTCAAGGGGGCTCTCCCTACGAGCAGTACTTC. It codes for CASSQGGSPYEQYF. The whole variable domain, filled in from reference TRBV19 and TRBJ2-7, reads DGGITQSPKYLFRKEGQNVTLSCEQNLNHDAMYWYRQDPGQGLRLIYYSQIVNDFQKGDIAEGYSVSREKKESFPLTVTSAQKNPTAFYLCASSQGGSPYEQYFGPGTRLTVT.

For the CDR3, the DNA is TGTGCCAGCAGGATGAGGCAGGGAAGCTCCTACGAGCAGTACTTC. Translated, it gives CASRMRQGSSYEQYF. The chain links TRBV5-5 to TRBJ2-7; D may be TRBD1 (5 bases). The CDR3 has 15 amino acids. Trimming removed 5 bases at V and 0 bases at J, with 15 bases between. CDR1 is SGHKS, CDR2 YYEKEE, per germline (reference sequence).

The chain has TRBV10-3 and TRBJ2-1, with D uncertain. Trimming stripped 1 base from V and 7 bases from J, with 8 bases between. This CDR3 has 13 residues. Germline V gene lookup returns CDR1 ENHRY and CDR2 SYGVKD. CDR3 DNA sequence: TGTGCCATCAGTGAGTTTAGTCCGAATGAGCAGTTCTTC. Translated: CAISEFSPNEQFF.

The rearrangement joins TRBV5-8 to TRBJ2-1; weak D call: TRBD2 (5 bases). V was trimmed by 7 bases and J by 3 bases, leaving 20 bases between them. The CDR3 consists of 16 residues. The germline V gene encodes CDR1 SGHTS and CDR2 YDEGEE. DNA of the CDR3: TGTGCCAGCGGACGGTGGGCGGGCGGTAACTACAATGAGCAGTTCTTC. Protein sequence: CASGRWAGGNYNEQFF.

The chain couples TRBV18 to TRBJ1-1, with a weak D call TRBD1 (6 bases). The germline gives CDR1 KGHSH, CDR2 LQKENI. Trimming stripped 3 bases from V and 5 bases from J, with 19 bases between. There are 16 residues in the CDR3. The CDR3 sequence is CASSPLGGRPGTEAFF. CDR3 DNA: TGTGCCAGCTCACCTCTCGGGGGGCGCCCGGGGACTGAAGCTTTCTTT. The full variable domain, in which reference TRBV18 and TRBJ1-1 provide the parts outside the CDR3, is NAGVMQNPRHLVRRRGQEARLRCSPMKGHSHVYWYRQLPEEGLKFMVYLQKENIIDESGMPKERFSAEFPKEGPSILRIQQVVRGDSAAYFCASSPLGGRPGTEAFFGQGTRLTVV.

V gene TRBV7-2 combines with J gene TRBJ2-2, with 8 bases identical to TRBD1. Losses at the gene ends were 8 bases for V and 6 bases for J; bases not matched to a gene: 8. In germline, CDR1 is SGHTA, CDR2 FQGNSA. The CDR3 is 14 amino acids. This chain's CDR3 is CASVRTGRPGELFF. The CDR3 DNA is TGTGCCAGCGTCAGGACAGGGCGACCCGGGGAGCTGTTTTTT.

The gene calls are TRBV15 and TRBJ2-1; TRBD2 matches 7 bases. The CDR3 loop spans 15 amino acids. V was pared by 0 bases and J by 7 bases, with 6 bases of the junction left unmatched. Germline assignment: CDR1 LNHNV and CDR2 YYDKDF (reference sequence). The chain's CDR3 is CATSRESGLGNEQFF. The CDR3 coding sequence is TGTGCCACCAGCAGAGAGAGCGGACTAGGGAATGAGCAGTTCTTC.